These 19 T cell receptor beta chains came from one sample sequenced in a study of Ad26.COV2.S vaccination and SARS-CoV-2 variants. Profiling relied on immunoSEQ multiplex PCR, and the TCRdb table lists in-frame clones only, not all of them. The sample holds hundreds of thousands of clones; about 89% are singletons and the top ten take about 1.5%. Treatment meaning: about 20 received Ad26.COV2.S at low or high dose, single or two shots; several received placebo; per-sample allocation not given. Samples analyzed were those drawn on day 63 after the first vaccine or placebo injection. The specimen was peripheral blood, collected in a trial of Ad26.COV2.S vaccine versus placebo. Source of these receptors: a person aged 18 to 59 who received the Ad26.COV2.S COVID-19 vaccine or a placebo.

V and J are TRBV5-8 and TRBJ2-3; TRBD1 matches 11 bases. The junction had 5 bases not matched to a gene; V was cut back by 3 bases and J by 5 bases. The germline V gene encodes CDR1 SGHTS and CDR2 YDEGEE. This CDR3 spans 15 amino acids. For the CDR3, the DNA is TGTGCCAGCAGCTCAGGACAGGGGGCGAGAGATACGCAGTATTTT. Its protein product is CASSSGQGARDTQYF. The variable domain in full, completed from reference TRBV5-8 and TRBJ2-3, reads EAGVTQSPTHLIKTRGQQATLRCSPISGHTSVYWYQQALGLGLQFLLWYDEGEERNRGNFPPRFSGRQFPNYSSELNVNALELEDSALYLCASSSGQGARDTQYFGPGTRLTVL.

This chain links TRBV18 with TRBJ1-5; TRBD1 matches 8 bases. J was trimmed by 5 bases and V by 6 bases; bases with no gene match: 3. In germline, CDR1 is KGHSH, CDR2 LQKENI. CDR3 length: 13 residues. CDR3 in amino acids: CASSQDRDQPQHF. The DNA for the CDR3 is TGTGCCAGCTCGCAGGACAGGGATCAGCCCCAGCATTTT.

In this sample, this clone turned up a few times. The chain couples TRBV10-1 to TRBJ2-7; 8 bases line up with TRBD2. Per the germline V gene, CDR1 is WNHNN and CDR2 is SYGVQD (reference sequence). The CDR3 is made up of 16 amino acids. The V and J ends lost 3 bases and 2 bases, in that order; junction bases with no gene match: 9. The CDR3 here is CASSDSGKKGTYEQYF. The CDR3 bases are TGCGCCAGCAGTGATAGCGGGAAGAAGGGTACCTACGAGCAGTACTTC.

This rearrangement joins TRBV2 to TRBJ2-2; 9 bases align to TRBD1. In germline, CDR1 is SNHLY, CDR2 FYNNEI. The CDR3 length is 16 residues. The trim removed 5 bases at V and 0 bases at J, leaving 4 bases unmatched. The CDR3 loop is CASSLRDRANTGELFF. The DNA for the CDR3 is TGTGCCAGCAGTCTACGGGACAGGGCGAACACCGGGGAGCTGTTTTTT.

Only a few counts were recorded for this clone. This chain uses TRBV5-1 with TRBJ2-7, with 11 bases aligning to TRBD1. Trimming at V came to 2 bases and at J to 1 base, leaving 5 bases not matched to a gene. The CDR3 has 16 residues. The germline gives CDR1 SGHRS, CDR2 YFSETQ. CDR3 in DNA: TGCGCCAGCAGCTTAACCGGGACAGGGGGTTCCTACGAGCAGTACTTC. Protein product: CASSLTGTGGSYEQYF.

The rearrangement joins TRBV6-5 to TRBJ1-5, with D tentatively TRBD1 (5 bases). The ends were cut back, 6 bases at V and 11 bases at J, with 23 bases in the middle. The CDR3 contains 15 residues. From germline, CDR1 is MNHEY and CDR2 SVGAGI. In DNA form, the CDR3 reads TGTGCCAGCAGCCCCGCCGAAGACAGACTATGGTCCCAGCATTTT. Translating gives CASSPAEDRLWSQHF.

The CDR3 sequence is CASTVSVGTEAFF. The CDR3 DNA reads as TGTGCCAGTACTGTTAGCGTCGGCACTGAAGCTTTCTTT. This chain connects TRBV19 to TRBJ1-1; D remains unclear. Per the germline V gene, CDR1 is LNHDA and CDR2 is SQIVND (reference sequence). CDR3 length: 13 residues. Trimming took 7 bases from V and 4 from J, leaving 13 bases between them.

As concerns this clone: This CDR3 is also generated by other DNA sequences in the sample. The genes are TRBV3-1 (or the pseudogene TRBV3-2) and TRBJ2-2; the D is unclear. CDR1 and CDR2 from the germline V gene are LGHDT and YNNKEL (reference sequence). V lost 3 bases to trimming and J lost 6 bases, with 2 bases between them. The length of the CDR3 is 11 residues. Here the CDR3 DNA reads TGTGCCAGCAGCCAGGCCGGGGAGCTGTTTTTT. Its translation: CASSQAGELFF.

The V gene is TRBV7-9, the J gene TRBJ2-5; the match to TRBD2 covers 9 bases. Per germline, CDR1 SEHNR and CDR2 FQNEAQ (reference sequence). V was pared by 2 bases and J by 3 bases, with 7 bases of the junction left unmatched. This CDR3 has 16 amino acids. For the CDR3, the DNA is TGTGCCAGCAGCTTATACCCCGCTAGCGGGGAAGAGACCCAGTACTTC. Its translation is CASSLYPASGEETQYF.

This chain connects TRBV4-2 to TRBJ1-3, with 10 bases lining up with TRBD1. CDR1 is LGHNA, CDR2 YNFKEQ, per germline. The CDR3 length is 16 residues. The V segment lost 3 bases and the J segment 2 bases; nucleotides outside the gene matches: 4. CDR3 nucleotide sequence: TGTGCCAGCAGCCATGACAGGGGGCGAACTGGAAACACCATATATTTT. It is translated as CASSHDRGRTGNTIYF.

This clone appeared once. This rearrangement joins TRBV6-5 to TRBJ1-6; 10 bases match TRBD1. Per the germline V gene, CDR1 is MNHEY and CDR2 is SVGAGI. V dropped 6 bases and J dropped 9; count of bases not matched to a gene: 8. CDR3 length: 15 amino acids. Here the CDR3 DNA reads TGTGCCAGCAGCCCGACAGGGGGCAGGATTTCACCCCTCCACTTT. Its protein product is CASSPTGGRISPLHF.

This chain connects TRBV18 to TRBJ2-1; 10 bases map to TRBD2. V shed 5 bases and J 9 bases; nucleotides not matched to a gene: 10. The germline gives CDR1 KGHSH, CDR2 LQKENI. The CDR3 spans 15 residues. The CDR3 here is CASSYSGRTYAEQFF. The CDR3 DNA is TGTGCCAGCTCATATAGCGGGAGGACGTACGCTGAGCAGTTCTTC.

This chain uses TRBV7-9 with TRBJ2-7; TRBD1 matches at 7 bases. Germline assignment: CDR1 SEHNR and CDR2 FQNEAQ (reference sequence). CDR3 length equals 15 residues. J was trimmed by 2 bases and V by 0 bases; bases with no gene match: 4. CDR3 sequence (DNA): TGTGCCAGCAGCTTAGCCGGGACAGTAACCTACGAGCAGTACTTC. As protein: CASSLAGTVTYEQYF.

The CDR3 coding sequence is TGTGCCAGCAGTTTATCAAACAGGGGGCGGGGGACCCAGTACTTC. Protein sequence: CASSLSNRGRGTQYF. The chain couples TRBV27 to TRBJ2-5; 9 positions agree with TRBD1. The V and J ends lost 0 bases and 7 bases, in that order; junction bases with no gene match: 6. The CDR3 is made up of 15 amino acids. Germline V gene lookup returns CDR1 MNHEY and CDR2 SMNVEV (reference sequence).

The chain employs TRBV7-2 and TRBJ1-3; D ambiguous. This CDR3 is built from 13 residues. Deletions cut 3 bases from V and 6 bases from J, with 9 bases between. Germline loops: CDR1 SGHTA, CDR2 FQGNSA. CDR3 DNA: TGTGCCAGCAGCTTTATCGACAAAAACACCATATATTTT. Its translation is CASSFIDKNTIYF.

This chain links TRBV6-5 with TRBJ2-7; D unresolved. The CDR3 length is 13 residues. V was trimmed by 7 bases and J by 9 bases, leaving 19 bases between them. Germline V gene lookup returns CDR1 MNHEY and CDR2 SVGAGI. CDR3 loop: CASTDLDKPGQYF. DNA of the CDR3: TGTGCCAGCACCGACCTAGACAAACCTGGGCAGTACTTC.

CDR3 protein: CASSPPRTGRTGELFF. Here the CDR3 DNA reads TGTGCCAGCAGCCCACCAAGGACAGGGCGGACCGGGGAGCTGTTTTTT. The genes are TRBV13 and TRBJ2-2, with 8 bases lining up with TRBD1. The trim removed 5 bases at V and 5 bases at J, leaving 10 bases unmatched. Per germline, CDR1 PRHDT and CDR2 FYEKMQ (reference sequence). This CDR3 region has 16 residues. Drawing the rest from reference TRBV13 and TRBJ2-2, the complete variable domain is AAGVIQSPRHLIKEKRETATLKCYPIPRHDTVYWYQQGPGQDPQFLISFYEKMQSDKGSIPDRFSAQQFSDYHSELNMSSLELGDSALYFCASSPPRTGRTGELFFGEGSRLTVL.

This chain connects TRBV6-5 to TRBJ2-7; 7 bases are a match to TRBD1. V shed 1 base, J shed 2 bases, and the junction held 2 bases outside the gene matches. CDR1 MNHEY and CDR2 SVGAGI come from the germline V gene. The CDR3 spans 14 residues. CDR3 loop: CASSYFDRAYEQYF. CDR3 coding DNA: TGTGCCAGCAGTTACTTCGACAGGGCCTACGAGCAGTACTTC.

The chain carries TRBV5-5 and TRBJ1-2; no definite D call. CDR3 size: 14 residues. V was pared by 1 base and J by 4 bases, with 11 bases between. Per the germline V gene, CDR1 is SGHKS and CDR2 is YYEKEE (reference sequence). The CDR3 reads CASSLPGSSYGYTF. CDR3 sequence (DNA): TGTGCCAGCAGCTTGCCGGGCTCCAGCTATGGCTACACCTTC.